This is a list of T cell receptor beta chains from one sample in a study of regulatory T cells in long-lasting Graves disease. Using its own MiXCR run on the multiplex PCR reads, TCRdb lists one record per CDR3 protein. The sample consists of 250,000 to 300,000 distinct CDR3 sequences, around a sixth of them appearing once. These data also featured in a second study, about T cells in Graves' hyperthyroidism and ophthalmopathy.

Sample: peripheral blood mononuclear cells (PBMCs), taken at new diagnosis, from a patient treated with antithyroid drugs. The source is a woman aged 25 to 39 with Graves disease. Each CDR3 is given with its conserved first and last residue. The D gene is left open where the match is weak. Expanded clones are given a class, and other clones once, few, many or no size at all.

V gene: TRBV7-8
clone size: many
D gene: .
J gene: TRBJ1-5
CDR3 protein: CASSPHRGGKQPQHF
CDR3 DNA: TGTGCCAGCAGCCCACATCGGGGGGGCAAGCAGCCCCAGCATTTT

V gene: TRBV20-1
clone size: .
D gene: .
J gene: TRBJ2-2
CDR3 protein: CSARKTERTNTGELFF
CDR3 DNA: TGCAGTGCTAGGAAGACGGAGAGGACGAACACCGGGGAGCTGTTTTTT

V gene: TRBV4-1
clone size: .
D gene: .
J gene: TRBJ2-4
CDR3 protein: CASSQPTGLGNIQYF
CDR3 DNA: TGCGCCAGCAGCCAACCTACAGGGCTCGGGAACATTCAGTACTTC

V gene: TRBV9
clone size: few
D gene: TRBD2
J gene: TRBJ2-2
CDR3 protein: CASSYPRGTSTPGELFF
CDR3 DNA: TGTGCCAGCAGCTACCCACGGGGGACTAGTACTCCCGGGGAGCTGTTTTTT

V gene: TRBV27
clone size: .
D gene: .
J gene: TRBJ1-1
CDR3 protein: CASSLSIGQVNTEAFF
CDR3 DNA: TGTGCCAGCAGTTTATCGATAGGTCAAGTGAACACTGAAGCTTTCTTT

V gene: TRBV3-1
clone size: many
D gene: .
J gene: TRBJ2-5
CDR3 protein: CASSWVTQETQYF
CDR3 DNA: TGTGCCAGCAGCTGGGTTACTCAAGAGACCCAGTACTTC

V gene: TRBV4-1
clone size: many
D gene: .
J gene: TRBJ1-2
CDR3 protein: CASSPIALEGYTF
CDR3 DNA: TGCGCCAGCAGCCCAATCGCCCTCGAGGGCTACACCTTC

V gene: TRBV20-1
clone size: .
D gene: .
J gene: TRBJ1-1
CDR3 protein: CSAGEVNTEAFF
CDR3 DNA: TGCAGTGCTGGGGAGGTGAACACTGAAGCTTTCTTT

V gene: TRBV7-3
clone size: many
D gene: .
J gene: TRBJ2-5
CDR3 protein: CASSKQGGETQYF
CDR3 DNA: TGTGCCAGCAGCAAACAAGGGGGGGAGACCCAGTACTTC

V gene: TRBV5-1
clone size: many
D gene: .
J gene: TRBJ1-5
CDR3 protein: CASSPGGSLSNQPQHF
CDR3 DNA: TGTGCCAGCAGCCCCGGCGGGTCCCTTAGCAATCAGCCCCAGCATTTT

V gene: TRBV9
clone size: few
D gene: TRBD2
J gene: TRBJ2-1
CDR3 protein: CASSPPRGTYNEQFF
CDR3 DNA: TGTGCCAGCAGCCCTCCGCGGGGGACCTACAATGAGCAGTTCTTC

V gene: TRBV29-1
clone size: .
D gene: .
J gene: TRBJ1-2
CDR3 protein: CSVVVPGGGGYTF
CDR3 DNA: TGCAGCGTTGTGGTCCCGGGCGGGGGGGGCTACACCTTC

V gene: TRBV9
clone size: .
D gene: .
J gene: TRBJ1-2
CDR3 protein: CASSVGKGVFNYGYTF
CDR3 DNA: TGTGCCAGCAGCGTAGGGAAGGGAGTGTTTAACTATGGCTACACCTTC

V gene: TRBV7-8
clone size: many
D gene: .
J gene: TRBJ2-5
CDR3 protein: CASSPVVGSKETQYF
CDR3 DNA: TGTGCCAGCAGCCCGGTGGTGGGATCCAAAGAGACCCAGTACTTC

V gene: TRBV19
clone size: many
D gene: TRBD1
J gene: TRBJ1-5
CDR3 protein: CASSRQGASNQPQHF
CDR3 DNA: TGTGCCAGTAGTAGACAGGGGGCAAGCAATCAGCCCCAGCATTTT

V gene: TRBV19
clone size: many
D gene: .
J gene: TRBJ1-5
CDR3 protein: CASSFRIGGSNQPQHF
CDR3 DNA: TGTGCCAGTAGTTTCCGCATTGGTGGGAGCAATCAGCCCCAGCATTTT

V gene: TRBV5-1
clone size: many
D gene: .
J gene: TRBJ1-2
CDR3 protein: CASSLYGIERANYGYTF
CDR3 DNA: TGCGCCAGCAGCTTGTACGGGATTGAGAGGGCTAACTATGGCTACACCTTC